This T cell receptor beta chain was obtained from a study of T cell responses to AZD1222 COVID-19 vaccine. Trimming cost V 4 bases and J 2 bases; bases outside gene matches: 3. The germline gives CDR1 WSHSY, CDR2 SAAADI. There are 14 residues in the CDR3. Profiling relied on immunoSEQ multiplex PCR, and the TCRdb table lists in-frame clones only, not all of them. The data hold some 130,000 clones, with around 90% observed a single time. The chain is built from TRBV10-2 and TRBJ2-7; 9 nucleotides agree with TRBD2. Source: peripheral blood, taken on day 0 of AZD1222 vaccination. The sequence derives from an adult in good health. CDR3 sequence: CASSGLAATYEQYF. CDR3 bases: TGCGCCAGCAGTGGACTAGCGGCGACCTACGAGCAGTACTTC.